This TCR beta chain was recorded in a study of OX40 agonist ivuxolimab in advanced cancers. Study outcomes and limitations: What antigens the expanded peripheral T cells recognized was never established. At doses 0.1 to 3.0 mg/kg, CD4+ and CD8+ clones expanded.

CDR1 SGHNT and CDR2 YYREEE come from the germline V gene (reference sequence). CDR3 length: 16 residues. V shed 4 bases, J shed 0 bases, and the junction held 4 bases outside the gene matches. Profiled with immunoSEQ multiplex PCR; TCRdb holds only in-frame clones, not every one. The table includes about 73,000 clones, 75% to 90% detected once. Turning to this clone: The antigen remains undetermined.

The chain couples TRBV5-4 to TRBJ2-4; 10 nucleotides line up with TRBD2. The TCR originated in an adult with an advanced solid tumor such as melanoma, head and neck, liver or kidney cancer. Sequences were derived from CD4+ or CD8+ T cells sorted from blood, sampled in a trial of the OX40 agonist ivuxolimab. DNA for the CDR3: TGTGCCAGCAGCCTCATAGCGGGGGGAGCCAAAAACATTCAGTACTTC. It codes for CASSLIAGGAKNIQYF. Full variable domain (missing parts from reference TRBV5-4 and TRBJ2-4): ETGVTQSPTHLIKTRGQQVTLRCSSQSGHNTVSWYQQALGQGPQFIFQYYREEENGRGNFPPRFSGLQFPNYSSELNVNALELDDSALYLCASSLIAGGAKNIQYFGAGTRLSVL.